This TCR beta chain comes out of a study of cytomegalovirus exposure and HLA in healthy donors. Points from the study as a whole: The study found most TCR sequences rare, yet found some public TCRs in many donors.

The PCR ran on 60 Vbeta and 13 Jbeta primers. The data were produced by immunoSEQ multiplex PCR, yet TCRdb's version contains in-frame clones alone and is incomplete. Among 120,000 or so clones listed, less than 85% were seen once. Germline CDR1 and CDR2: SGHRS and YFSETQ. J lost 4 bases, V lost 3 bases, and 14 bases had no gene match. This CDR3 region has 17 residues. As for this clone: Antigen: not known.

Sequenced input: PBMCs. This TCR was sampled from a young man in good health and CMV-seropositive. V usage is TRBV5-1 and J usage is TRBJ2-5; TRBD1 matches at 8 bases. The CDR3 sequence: CASSYAQGAGGRETQYF. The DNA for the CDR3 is TGCGCCAGCAGCTACGCCCAGGGGGCTGGGGGTAGAGAGACCCAGTACTTC.